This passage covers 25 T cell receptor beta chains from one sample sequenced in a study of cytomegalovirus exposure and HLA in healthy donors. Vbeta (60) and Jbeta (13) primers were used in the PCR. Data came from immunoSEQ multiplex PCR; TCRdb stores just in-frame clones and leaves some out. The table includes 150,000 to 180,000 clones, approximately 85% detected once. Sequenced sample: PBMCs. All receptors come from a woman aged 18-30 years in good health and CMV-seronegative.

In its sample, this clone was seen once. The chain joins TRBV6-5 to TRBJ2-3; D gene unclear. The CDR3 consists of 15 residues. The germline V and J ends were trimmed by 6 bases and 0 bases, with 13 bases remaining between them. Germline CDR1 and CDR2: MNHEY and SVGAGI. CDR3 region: CASSPPGTSTDTQYF. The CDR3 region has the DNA TGTGCCAGCAGCCCCCCTGGTACTAGCACAGATACGCAGTATTTT.

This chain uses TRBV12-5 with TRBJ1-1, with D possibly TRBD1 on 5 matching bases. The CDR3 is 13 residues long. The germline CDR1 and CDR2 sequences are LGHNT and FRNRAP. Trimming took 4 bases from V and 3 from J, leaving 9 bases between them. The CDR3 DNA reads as TGTGCTAGTGGTTGGGGGGGGGACACTGAAGCTTTCTTT. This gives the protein CASGWGGDTEAFF.

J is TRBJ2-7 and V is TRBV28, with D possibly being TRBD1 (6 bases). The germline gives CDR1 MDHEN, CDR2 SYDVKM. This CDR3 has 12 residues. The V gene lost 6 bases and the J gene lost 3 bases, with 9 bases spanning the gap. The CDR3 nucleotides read TGTGCCAGCAGGGGGGCGGTCTACGAGCAGTACTTC. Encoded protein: CASRGAVYEQYF.

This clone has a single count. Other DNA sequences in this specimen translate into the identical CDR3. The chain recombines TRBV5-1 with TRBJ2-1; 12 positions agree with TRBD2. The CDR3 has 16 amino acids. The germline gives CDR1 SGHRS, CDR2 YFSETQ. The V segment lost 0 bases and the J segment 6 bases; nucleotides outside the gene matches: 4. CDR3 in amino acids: CASSLDASGGANEQFF. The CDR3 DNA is TGCGCCAGCAGCTTGGACGCTAGCGGGGGGGCCAATGAGCAGTTCTTC.

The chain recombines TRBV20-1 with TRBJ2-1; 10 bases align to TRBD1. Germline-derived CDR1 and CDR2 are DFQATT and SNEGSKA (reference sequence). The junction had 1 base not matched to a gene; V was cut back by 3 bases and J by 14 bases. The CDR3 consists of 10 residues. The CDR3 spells CSARDRGEFF. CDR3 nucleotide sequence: TGCAGTGCTAGGGACAGGGGGGAGTTCTTC.

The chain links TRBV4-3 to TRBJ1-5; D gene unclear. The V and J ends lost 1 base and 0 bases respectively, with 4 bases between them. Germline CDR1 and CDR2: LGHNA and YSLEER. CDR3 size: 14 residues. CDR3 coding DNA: TGCGCCAGCAGCCAAGTATATAGCAATCAGCCCCAGCATTTT. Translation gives CASSQVYSNQPQHF.

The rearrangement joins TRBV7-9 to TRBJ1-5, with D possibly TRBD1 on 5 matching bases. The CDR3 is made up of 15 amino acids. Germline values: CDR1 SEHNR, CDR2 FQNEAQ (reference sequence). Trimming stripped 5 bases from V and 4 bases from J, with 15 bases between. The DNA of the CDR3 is TGTGCCAGCAGCCCATCCACCCCAGGGAATCAGCCCCAGCATTTT. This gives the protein CASSPSTPGNQPQHF.

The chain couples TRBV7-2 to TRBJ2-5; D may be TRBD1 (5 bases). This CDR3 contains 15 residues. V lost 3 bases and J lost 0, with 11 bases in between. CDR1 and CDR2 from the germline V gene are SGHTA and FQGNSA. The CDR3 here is CASSLGPGHQETQYF. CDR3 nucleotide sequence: TGTGCCAGCAGCTTGGGTCCAGGGCACCAAGAGACCCAGTACTTC.

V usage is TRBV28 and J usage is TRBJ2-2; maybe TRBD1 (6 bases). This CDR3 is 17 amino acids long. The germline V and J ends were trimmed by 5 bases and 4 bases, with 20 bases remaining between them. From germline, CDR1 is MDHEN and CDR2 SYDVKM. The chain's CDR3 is CASSPQGLAGGTGELFF. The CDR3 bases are TGTGCCAGCAGTCCCCAGGGGCTAGCCGGCGGCACCGGGGAGCTGTTTTTT. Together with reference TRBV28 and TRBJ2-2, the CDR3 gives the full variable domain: DVKVTQSSRYLVKRTGEKVFLECVQDMDHENMFWYRQDPGLGLRLIYFSYDVKMKEKGDIPEGYSVSREKKERFSLILESASTNQTSMYLCASSPQGLAGGTGELFFGEGSRLTVL.

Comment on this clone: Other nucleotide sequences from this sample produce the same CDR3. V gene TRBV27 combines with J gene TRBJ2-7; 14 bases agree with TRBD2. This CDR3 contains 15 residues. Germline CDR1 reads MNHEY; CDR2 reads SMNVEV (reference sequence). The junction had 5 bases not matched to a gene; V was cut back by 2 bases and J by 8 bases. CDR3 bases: TGTGCCAGCAGTTTAACGGGACTAGCGGGGGTTCAGCAGTACTTC. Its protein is CASSLTGLAGVQQYF.

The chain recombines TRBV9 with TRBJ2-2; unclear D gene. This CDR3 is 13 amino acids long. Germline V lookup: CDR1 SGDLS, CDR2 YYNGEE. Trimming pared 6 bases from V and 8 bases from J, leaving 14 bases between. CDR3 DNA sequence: TGTGCCAGCACCCCGAGCCCCGGGGGGGAGCTGTTTTTT. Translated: CASTPSPGGELFF.

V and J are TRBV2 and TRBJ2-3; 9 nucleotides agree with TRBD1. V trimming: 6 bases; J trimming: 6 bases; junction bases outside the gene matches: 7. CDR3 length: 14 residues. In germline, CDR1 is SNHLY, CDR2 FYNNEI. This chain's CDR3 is CASSPRTGVDTQYF. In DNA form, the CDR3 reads TGTGCCAGCAGCCCACGGACAGGGGTGGATACGCAGTATTTT.

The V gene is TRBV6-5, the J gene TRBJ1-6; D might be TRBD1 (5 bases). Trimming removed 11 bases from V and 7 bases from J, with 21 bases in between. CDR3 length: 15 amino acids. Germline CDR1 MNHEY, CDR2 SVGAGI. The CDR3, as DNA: TGTGCCGCCCGGGGGGGAGGCGAGGTGAATTCACCCCTCCACTTT. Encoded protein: CAARGGGEVNSPLHF.

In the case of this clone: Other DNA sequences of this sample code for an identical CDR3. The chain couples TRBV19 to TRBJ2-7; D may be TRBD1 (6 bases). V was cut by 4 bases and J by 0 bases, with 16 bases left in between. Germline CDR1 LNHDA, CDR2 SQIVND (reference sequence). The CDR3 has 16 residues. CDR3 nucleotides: TGTGCCAGTAGTAGAACGACAGGTCCCAGCTCCTACGAGCAGTACTTC. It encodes CASSRTTGPSSYEQYF.

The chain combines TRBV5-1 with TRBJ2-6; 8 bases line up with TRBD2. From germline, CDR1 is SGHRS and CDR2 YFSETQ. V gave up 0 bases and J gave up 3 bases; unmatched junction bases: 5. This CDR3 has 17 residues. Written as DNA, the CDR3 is TGCGCCAGCAGCTTGGAGGGTAGCGGGGTTGGGGCCAACGTCCTGACTTTC. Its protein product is CASSLEGSGVGANVLTF.

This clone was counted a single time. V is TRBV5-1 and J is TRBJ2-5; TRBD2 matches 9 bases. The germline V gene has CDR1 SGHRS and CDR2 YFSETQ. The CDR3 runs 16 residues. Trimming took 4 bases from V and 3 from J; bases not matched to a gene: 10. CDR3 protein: CASSPLPGTSKETQYF. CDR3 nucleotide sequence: TGCGCCAGCAGCCCCCTCCCCGGGACTAGCAAAGAGACCCAGTACTTC.

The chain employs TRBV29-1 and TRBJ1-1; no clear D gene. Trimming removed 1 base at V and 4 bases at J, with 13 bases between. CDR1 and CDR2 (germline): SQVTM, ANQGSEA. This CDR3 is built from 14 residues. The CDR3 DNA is TGCAGCGTTGAAGGGGTCACGCCAGGCACTGAAGCTTTCTTT. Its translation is CSVEGVTPGTEAFF. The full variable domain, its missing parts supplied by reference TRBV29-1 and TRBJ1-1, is SAVISQKPSRDICQRGTSLTIQCQVDSQVTMMFWYRQQPGQSLTLIATANQGSEATYESGFVIDKFPISRPNLTFSTLTVSNMSPEDSSIYLCSVEGVTPGTEAFFGQGTRLTVV.

The CDR3 DNA reads as TGTGCCAGCAGCTTAGCGGCTAGCGGTCTTCCCTACGAGCAGTACTTC. Residues: CASSLAASGLPYEQYF. This chain links TRBV7-2 with TRBJ2-7; 7 nucleotides agree with TRBD2. Trimming cost V 0 bases and J 2 bases; bases outside gene matches: 7. Germline V gene data show CDR1 as SGHTA and CDR2 as FQGNSA. The CDR3 has 16 amino acids.

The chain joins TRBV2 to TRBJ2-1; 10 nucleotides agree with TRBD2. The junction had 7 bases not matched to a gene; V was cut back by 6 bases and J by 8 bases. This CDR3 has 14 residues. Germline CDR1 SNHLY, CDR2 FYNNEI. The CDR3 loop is CASRRGLAYDEQFF. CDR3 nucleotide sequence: TGTGCCAGCAGGCGGGGACTAGCGTACGATGAGCAGTTCTTC.

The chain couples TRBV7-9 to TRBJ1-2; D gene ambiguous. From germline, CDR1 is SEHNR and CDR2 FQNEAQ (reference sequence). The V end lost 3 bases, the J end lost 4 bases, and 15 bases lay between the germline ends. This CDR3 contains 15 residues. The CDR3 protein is CASSFGGGLTYGYTF. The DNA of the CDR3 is TGTGCCAGCAGCTTCGGAGGAGGGCTGACCTATGGCTACACCTTC.

CDR3 nucleotide sequence: TGTGCCAGCAGGTCTACTAGCGGGAGGACAGATACGCAGTATTTT. Translation: CASRSTSGRTDTQYF. This sequence joins TRBV6-5 and TRBJ2-3; 12 bases line up with TRBD2. Trimming took 6 bases from V and 3 from J; bases not matched to a gene: 4. CDR3 size: 15 residues. Germline V gene data show CDR1 as MNHEY and CDR2 as SVGAGI.

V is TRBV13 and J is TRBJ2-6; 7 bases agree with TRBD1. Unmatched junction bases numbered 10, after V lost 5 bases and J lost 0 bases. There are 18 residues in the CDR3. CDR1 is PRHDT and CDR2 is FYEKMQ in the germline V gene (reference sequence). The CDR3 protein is CASSLRLGTASGANVLTF. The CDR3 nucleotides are TGTGCCAGCAGCCTCAGGCTTGGGACAGCCTCTGGGGCCAACGTCCTGACTTTC.

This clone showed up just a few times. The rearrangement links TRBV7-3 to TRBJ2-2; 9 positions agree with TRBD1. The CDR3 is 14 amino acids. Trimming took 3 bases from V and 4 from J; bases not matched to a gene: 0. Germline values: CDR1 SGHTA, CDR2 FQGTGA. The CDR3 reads CASSLTGGTGELFF. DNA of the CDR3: TGTGCCAGCAGCTTGACAGGGGGCACCGGGGAGCTGTTTTTT.

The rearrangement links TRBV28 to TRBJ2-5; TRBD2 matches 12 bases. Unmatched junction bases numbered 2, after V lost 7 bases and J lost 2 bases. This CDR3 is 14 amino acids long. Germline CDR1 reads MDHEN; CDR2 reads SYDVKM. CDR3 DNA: TGTGCCAGCACAGGACTAGCGGGACAAGAGACCCAGTACTTC. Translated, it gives CASTGLAGQETQYF.

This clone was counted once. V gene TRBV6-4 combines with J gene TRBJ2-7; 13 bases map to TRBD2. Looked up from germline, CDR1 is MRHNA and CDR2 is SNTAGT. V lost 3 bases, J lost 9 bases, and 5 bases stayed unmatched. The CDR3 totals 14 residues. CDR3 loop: CASSELAGGPGQYF. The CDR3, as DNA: TGTGCCAGCAGTGAACTAGCGGGAGGGCCGGGGCAGTACTTC.